This TCR beta chain was found in a study of cytomegalovirus exposure and HLA in healthy donors. About the study: Samples from HLA-typed donors yielded about 85 million unique TCRs in an early data release. Findings of the study overall: The study listed under 200 cytomegalovirus-associated TCR beta chains.

PCR amplification relied on 60 Vbeta primers (plus 13 Jbeta primers). Assay used: immunoSEQ multiplex PCR; TCRdb lists only in-frame clones, some missing. The sample carries some 200,000 clones, 75% to 80% recorded once. This clone showed up just a few times. Its antigen is unidentified. This CDR3 is built from 16 residues. V was pared by 0 bases and J by 0 bases, with 12 bases between. In germline, CDR1 is LGHNA, CDR2 YSLEER. The source is a man between 18 and 29 years old in good health and CMV-seronegative. Sequencing was carried out using PBMCs. The chain has TRBV4-3 and TRBJ2-7, with D possibly being TRBD1 (5 bases). The CDR3 DNA sequence: TGCGCCAGCAGCCAAGATTCCACAGGCGACTCCTACGAGCAGTACTTC. Amino acids: CASSQDSTGDSYEQYF.